The TCR beta chain under discussion was sequenced for a study of blood T cells in healthy people across ages. The CDR3 is 14 residues long. Germline assignment: CDR1 SQVTM and CDR2 ANQGSEA. V lost 3 bases to trimming and J lost 5 bases; unmatched junction nucleotides: 5. Together with a sample-barcoded 5' primer, a J-beta primer mix was included in a second PCR lasting about 6 to 11 cycles. Through a template-switch adaptor with 12 random nucleotides, each cDNA molecule received a tag. TCRdb called the 5' RACE reads again in MiXCR, with one record for every CDR3 protein. The sample includes 1.5 million to 2 million distinct CDR3 sequences, over 25% seen only once; the top ten take around 7.7%.

The V call is TRBV29-1, the J call TRBJ2-5; TRBD2 matches 11 bases. Sequencing input: blood. The receptor was isolated from a woman in her thirties in good health. The CDR3: CSVELAGGSETQYF. The CDR3 DNA follows: TGCAGCGTTGAGTTAGCGGGAGGGTCGGAGACCCAGTACTTC.